This T cell receptor (beta chain) was retrieved from a study of blood T cell repertoires in COVID-19. Here immunoSEQ multiplex PCR was the method, and the copy in TCRdb shows in-frame clones only, minus some. Found here are roughly 330,000 clones, 87% of them singletons; the top ten hold roughly 8.9%. This TCR was sampled from a man aged 25-40 years with COVID-19, enrolled during active disease. The specimen sequenced was peripheral blood.

CDR3 sequence (DNA): TGTGCCAGCAGCCAAGGACAGTTTAGCAATCAGCCCCAGCATTTT. Residues: CASSQGQFSNQPQHF. V and J are TRBV4-2 and TRBJ1-5; a possible D gene is TRBD1 (5 bases). This CDR3 is 15 amino acids long. CDR1 and CDR2 from the germline V gene are LGHNA and YNFKEQ. V was clipped by 1 base and J by 0 bases, with 7 bases between them.